These 10 T cell receptor beta chains share one sample of origin, sequenced in a study of regulatory T cells in long-lasting Graves disease. Library construction for TCR beta used iRepertoire HTBI primers and Arm-PCR of CDR3 regions. TCRdb reprocessed the multiplex PCR reads via MiXCR and lists one record per CDR3 protein. The table includes roughly 450,000 distinct CDR3 sequences, 20% to 25% detected once. Time point here: persistent/refractory GD, antithyroid drugs over 5 years with positive TRAb. RNA extracted from PBMCs served as the sequencing template. Here the sequenced sample was peripheral blood mononuclear cells (PBMCs), taken when the disease was refractory, from a patient treated with antithyroid drugs. These receptors all stem from a female donor with Graves disease.

This clonotype was detected once. A much bigger clone sits one base away, suggesting this may be a read error. The CDR3 does not end in the conserved phenylalanine or tryptophan, so this is likely a read error. The V gene is TRBV7-2, the J gene TRBJ1-5; D perhaps matches TRBD1 (6 bases). Germline V gives CDR1 SGHTA, CDR2 FQGNSA. The V gene lost 1 base and the J gene lost 0 bases, with 10 bases spanning the gap. The CDR3 totals 16 residues. CDR3 nucleotides: TGTGCCAGCAGCTTAGTCGGACAGTATAGCAATCAGCCCCAGCATCTT. It encodes CASSLVGQYSNQPQHL.

Comment on this clonotype: A read error is possible here, since a much larger clone lies one base away. The J gene is TRBJ1-5, the V gene TRBV6-1, with D unresolved. V lost 10 bases to trimming and J lost 11 bases, with 9 bases between them. CDR3 size: 9 residues. Germline CDR1 MNHNS, CDR2 SASEGT. In DNA form, the CDR3 reads TGTGCCACCCTACGGGCCCAGCATTTT. Translated, it gives CATLRAQHF.

This clonotype was counted at least ten times. This rearrangement joins TRBV28 to TRBJ1-5; D not resolved. CDR1 is MDHEN and CDR2 is SYDVKM in the germline V gene. The CDR3 runs to 15 residues. Trimming took off 6 bases at V and 2 bases at J, with 14 bases between the two ends. The CDR3 DNA follows: TGTGCCAGCAGGCCCGGGATTCGTGGCAATCAGCCCCAGCATTTT. As protein: CASRPGIRGNQPQHF.

This clonotype was recorded at least ten times. This rearrangement joins TRBV28 to TRBJ1-1; D gene unclear. The CDR3 covers 14 residues. Germline V gene lookup returns CDR1 MDHEN and CDR2 SYDVKM. V lost 5 bases and J lost 1, with 11 bases in between. CDR3 sequence reads: CASSPFRKNTEAFF. As DNA, the CDR3 is TGTGCCAGCAGTCCCTTCCGGAAGAACACTGAAGCTTTCTTT.

On this clonotype: This sequence may be a read error, since a much larger clone differs from it by one base. The chain links TRBV6-1 to TRBJ2-5, with 7 positions matching TRBD2. This CDR3 contains 15 residues. Germline V lookup: CDR1 MNHNS, CDR2 SASEGT. The J segment lost 5 bases and the V segment lost 7 bases, leaving 13 bases of the junction unmatched. The CDR3 loop reads CASTHRLVGGETQYF. The CDR3 region has the DNA TGTGCCAGCACCCATCGACTAGTGGGGGGGGAGACCCAGTACTTC.

Remarks on this clonotype: Given a much more abundant clone one base away, this may be a read error. This CDR3 is missing its conserved last phenylalanine or tryptophan, likely due to a read error. V and J are TRBV28 and TRBJ2-7; the D is unclear. CDR3 length equals 12 residues. Germline loops: CDR1 MDHEN, CDR2 SYDVKM. Trimming took 4 bases from V and 0 from J, leaving 4 bases between them. CDR3 residues: CASSSYSYEQYL. CDR3 bases: TGTGCCAGCAGTTCGTACTCCTACGAGCAGTACCTC.

V is TRBV5-1 and J is TRBJ2-1; TRBD1 matches 11 bases. Germline V gives CDR1 SGHRS, CDR2 YFSETQ. Trimming at V came to 4 bases and at J to 2 bases, leaving 5 bases not matched to a gene. The CDR3 contains 16 residues. The CDR3 DNA reads as TGCGCCAGCAGCGGACAGGGGGCAGGGACCTACAATGAGCAGTTCTTC. This codes for CASSGQGAGTYNEQFF.

About this clonotype: A read error is possible here, since a much larger clone lies one base away. The CDR3 carries no conserved terminal phenylalanine or tryptophan, so it likely arises from a read error. CDR3 in amino acids: CASSLGGPDTEAFL. The DNA for the CDR3 is TGTGCCAGCAGCCTCGGGGGGCCGGACACTGAAGCTTTCCTT. The chain couples TRBV12-3 or TRBV12-4 to TRBJ1-1, with TRBD1 as a possible D gene (6 bases). The length of the CDR3 is 14 residues. V lost 6 bases, J lost 3 bases, and 14 bases lay in between.

The rearrangement links TRBV9 to TRBJ2-2; D may be TRBD1 or TRBD2 (5 bases each). Per the germline V gene, CDR1 is SGDLS and CDR2 is YYNGEE. Trimming took off 2 bases at V and 0 bases at J, with 17 bases between the two ends. There are 18 residues in the CDR3. Written as DNA, the CDR3 is TGTGCCAGCAGCGTCCGGGACCCCGCAGCGCCGAACACCGGGGAGCTGTTTTTT. Its translation is CASSVRDPAAPNTGELFF.

The rearrangement joins TRBV5-1 to TRBJ2-5; D unclear. Germline CDR1 is SGHRS and CDR2 is YFSETQ. The ends were cut back, 4 bases at V and 3 bases at J, with 10 bases in the middle. The length of the CDR3 is 13 residues. CDR3 nucleotides: TGCGCCAGCAGCGATTCAGTCGAAGAGACCCAGTACTTC. Protein product: CASSDSVEETQYF.